The clone carrying this T cell receptor beta chain was detected ten times or more. The trim removed 4 bases at V and 3 bases at J, leaving 2 bases unmatched. CDR1 is SEHNR, CDR2 FQNEAQ, per germline (reference sequence). This CDR3 is 13 amino acids long. This specimen comes from a study of blood T cell repertoires in COVID-19. The method was immunoSEQ multiplex PCR; TCRdb's version includes in-frame clones alone and lacks a portion of them. The table records under 300,000 clones, 84% of them present only once. Specimen: peripheral blood. The receptor's source is a woman aged 35 to 49 who had recovered from COVID-19. The chain employs TRBV7-9 and TRBJ1-1, with TRBD1 matching 7 bases. The CDR3 region is CASSSDRDTEAFF. The CDR3 bases are TGTGCCAGCAGCTCTGACAGGGACACTGAAGCTTTCTTT.